This T cell receptor beta chain was profiled in a study of T cells in Graves' hyperthyroidism and ophthalmopathy. RNA transcripts yielded amplified TCR beta CDR3 regions. TCR CDR3 underwent first-round RT-PCR with the HTBI primer set. TCRdb processed the multiplex PCR reads anew with MiXCR; each CDR3 protein has one entry. The sample lists 300,000 to 450,000 distinct CDR3 sequences, 13% occurring once. This clonotype showed up many times. Antigen: not known. The CDR3 is made up of 16 amino acids. Germline-derived CDR1 and CDR2 are SNHLY and FYNNEI. V lost 3 bases and J lost 14, with 28 bases in between. Study-wide results and caveats: The majority of expanded thyroid clonotypes above 0.001 also appeared in blood.

The clonotype was recovered from a young man with Graves' hyperthyroidism that later progressed to Graves' ophthalmopathy. Source material: blood. The chain uses TRBV2 and TRBJ1-1; the D is unclear. The CDR3 DNA sequence: TGTGCCAGCAGTGAGCCTCGAAGATCGAAGAGCGAACGATTCTTCTTT. Translation: CASSEPRRSKSERFFF.